The 16 T cell receptor beta chains given below trace back to one sample, sequenced in a study of blood T cells in healthy people across ages. A J-beta primer mix and a sample-barcoded 5' primer were used in a second PCR of about 6 to 12 cycles. TCRdb ran MiXCR on the 5' RACE reads and lists one entry per CDR3 protein. The sample lists about 640,000 distinct CDR3 sequences, less than 35% seen once, with 15% to 18% in the top ten. Sequencing used blood. The receptors originated from an elderly woman in good health.

As for this clonotype: A much larger clonotype is one base distant, so this may be a read error. The chain recombines TRBV5-5 with TRBJ2-7; 9 positions match TRBD1. Germline CDR1 and CDR2: SGHKS and YYEKEE (reference sequence). This CDR3 comprises 16 residues. The CDR3 DNA reads TGTGCCGGCAGCTTGGACGGGACAGGGAGGTCCTACGAGCAGTACTTC. It codes for CAGSLDGTGRSYEQYF.

This clonotype has at least ten counts. This chain connects TRBV20-1 to TRBJ1-5, with 7 bases matching TRBD1. The ends lost 0 bases at V and 0 bases at J; junction bases unmatched: 5. CDR1 is DFQATT, CDR2 SNEGSKA, per germline (reference sequence). This CDR3 region has 16 residues. Here the CDR3 reads CSARDPTGYSNQPQHF. CDR3 bases: TGCAGTGCTAGAGATCCGACAGGGTATAGCAATCAGCCCCAGCATTTT.

CDR3 protein: CSVKITGSRAFF. CDR3 sequence (DNA): TGCAGCGTTAAAATAACGGGGTCTCGGGCTTTCTTT. The chain employs TRBV29-1 and TRBJ1-1; no reliable D call. Germline loops: CDR1 SQVTM, CDR2 ANQGSEA. This CDR3 is 12 amino acids long. The V end was cut by 5 bases, the J end by 11 bases, with 18 bases between. The complete variable domain, with remaining parts taken from reference TRBV29-1 and TRBJ1-1, reads SAVISQKPSRDICQRGTSLTIQCQVDSQVTMMFWYRQQPGQSLTLIATANQGSEATYESGFVIDKFPISRPNLTFSTLTVSNMSPEDSSIYLCSVKITGSRAFFGQGTRLTVV.

J is TRBJ2-5 and V is TRBV12-3 or TRBV12-4; D possibly uses TRBD1 or TRBD2 (5 bases each). Trimming pared 6 bases from V and 0 bases from J, leaving 11 bases between. This CDR3 has 14 amino acids. The chain's CDR3 is CASRGVGYQETQYF. CDR3 nucleotides: TGTGCCAGCAGGGGGGTAGGGTACCAAGAGACCCAGTACTTC.

Regarding this clonotype: A clone one base away is much larger, so this may be a read error. CDR3 loop: CASRVSGSYNEQFF. As DNA, the CDR3 is TGTGCCAGCAGGGTGTCCGGATCCTACAATGAGCAGTTCTTC. The chain employs TRBV6-4 and TRBJ2-1; D gene unclear. Per the germline V gene, CDR1 is MRHNA and CDR2 is SNTAGT. With 6 bases removed from V and 1 base from J, the gap between germline ends came to 10 bases. The CDR3 loop spans 14 amino acids.

This clonotype was seen repeatedly, ten times or more. The chain links TRBV7-2 to TRBJ1-2, with 9 positions matching TRBD1. Losses at the gene ends were 1 base for V and 3 bases for J; bases not matched to a gene: 6. Per the germline V gene, CDR1 is SGHTA and CDR2 is FQGNSA. The CDR3 totals 16 residues. CDR3: CASSLVGQGKYYGYTF. In DNA form, the CDR3 reads TGTGCCAGCAGCTTAGTCGGACAGGGGAAATACTATGGCTACACCTTC.

The chain is built from TRBV6-1 and TRBJ1-5, with D unclear. Looked up from germline, CDR1 is MNHNS and CDR2 is SASEGT. The CDR3 is made up of 14 amino acids. Trimming left V 8 bases short and J 0 bases short, with 11 bases between. CDR3 loop: CASVGETSNQPQHF. CDR3 sequence (DNA): TGTGCCAGCGTGGGCGAGACTAGCAATCAGCCCCAGCATTTT.

The chain is built from TRBV18 and TRBJ2-7; tentative D call: TRBD1 (5 bases). Trimming took 4 bases from V and 4 from J, leaving 8 bases between them. Germline V CDR1 and CDR2: KGHSH, LQKENI. This CDR3 region has 12 residues. The CDR3 here is CASSLTEYEQYF. DNA for the CDR3: TGTGCCAGCTCACTGACAGAGTACGAGCAGTACTTC.

The chain combines TRBV11-2 with TRBJ1-2; a weak D match, TRBD1 (6 bases). CDR1 and CDR2 from the germline V gene are SGHAT and FQNNGV. The CDR3 has 15 amino acids. V lost 5 bases and J lost 4, with 17 bases in between. In DNA, the CDR3 is TGTGCCAGCAGCGACGTACAGGGTAGACTCTATGGCTACACCTTC. Its protein product is CASSDVQGRLYGYTF.

This clonotype was recorded at least ten times. The chain joins TRBV24-1 to TRBJ2-3; no firm D call. This CDR3 contains 13 residues. The germline gives CDR1 KGHDR, CDR2 SFDVKD. Trimming removed 9 bases from V and 2 bases from J, with 11 bases in between. The CDR3 loop reads CATARTDTDTQYF. In nucleotides, the CDR3 is TGTGCCACCGCTAGGACGGACACAGATACGCAGTATTTT.

This clonotype was seen repeatedly, ten times or more. The rearrangement links TRBV10-3 to TRBJ1-5; tentatively, D is TRBD1 (5 bases). This CDR3 comprises 17 residues. The V and J ends lost 0 bases and 3 bases respectively, with 15 bases between them. CDR1 is ENHRY and CDR2 is SYGVKD in the germline V gene. In DNA form, the CDR3 reads TGTGCCATCAGTGAGTCGACGCCCTGGGGCGTCAATCAGCCCCAGCATTTT. The encoded protein is CAISESTPWGVNQPQHF.

This clonotype was counted at least ten times. The V call is TRBV20-1, the J call TRBJ2-7, with D tentatively TRBD2 (5 bases). The CDR3 length is 14 residues. The germline V gene has CDR1 DFQATT and CDR2 SNEGSKA (reference sequence). V lost 5 bases to trimming and J lost 3 bases, with 17 bases between them. The CDR3 region is CSAEPTSGIYEQYF. CDR3 coding DNA: TGCAGTGCTGAACCAACTAGTGGTATCTACGAGCAGTACTTC.

As to this clonotype: This may be a read error: a much more frequent sequence differs by one nucleotide. The chain employs TRBV29-1 and TRBJ2-5; D is unclear. The CDR3 has 13 amino acids. CDR1 and CDR2 from the germline V gene are SQVTM and ANQGSEA. V dropped 1 base and J dropped 11 bases, with 17 bases sitting between them. The chain's CDR3 is CSVEGEPAYGQYF. The CDR3 nucleotides are TGCAGCGTTGAAGGCGAACCTGCCTACGGGCAGTACTTC.

A word on this clonotype: This sequence may be a read error, since a much larger clone differs from it by one base. CDR3 loop: CSAREGQGEERLFF. The CDR3 nucleotides read TGCAGTGCCAGAGAAGGACAGGGAGAGGAAAGACTGTTTTTT. This rearrangement joins TRBV20-1 to TRBJ1-4, with 8 bases fitting TRBD1. Germline-derived CDR1 and CDR2 are DFQATT and SNEGSKA (reference sequence). This CDR3 has 14 amino acids.

This clonotype was detected only once. The chain is built from TRBV29-1 and TRBJ2-7; D is ambiguous. From germline, CDR1 is SQVTM and CDR2 ANQGSEA. V gave up 5 bases and J gave up 1 base, with 15 bases separating them. CDR3 length: 14 residues. The CDR3 reads CSVYIPTRSYEQYF. The CDR3 DNA is TGCAGCGTTTACATTCCGACACGATCCTACGAGCAGTACTTC.

This rearrangement joins TRBV7-3 to TRBJ2-7, with D perhaps TRBD2 (6 bases). The CDR3 is 14 residues long. Germline CDR1 reads SGHTA; CDR2 reads FQGTGA. V lost 5 bases to trimming and J lost 7 bases, with 18 bases between them. CDR3 sequence (DNA): TGTGCCAGCAGCCCCTCGACTAGTCCGGGGGAGCAGTACTTC. As protein: CASSPSTSPGEQYF.